This T cell receptor beta chain was captured by sequencing in a study of long-term antiretroviral therapy in people with HIV (dated by TCRdb to between 2020 and 2023). As for the study more broadly: The earliest samples were collected about a decade before the 2015 WHO recommendation for immediate ART, when ART was typically delayed until CD4 counts fell. A retrospective serial study tested whether ART initiation and durable HIV suppression were associated with changes in peripheral blood TRB repertoire composition and diversity. A total of 150 to 200 cryopreserved PBMC samples came from 30 or so adults with confirmed HIV infection and were collected serially over a mean of roughly six years (range 1-12). Of the 25 to 30 participants with HIV, about a dozen were female. No cross-contamination during QIAcube processing was seen in test extractions of a monoclonal T-cell line run alongside roughly 30 polyclonal samples.

As for this clone: The antigen this receptor binds is unknown. Base qualities are missing; no much larger clone stands one base away.

Participants were included only if at least one PBMC sample before ART initiation and at least two post-ART samples were available. All participants with HIV were treated in the United States of America. Before DNA extraction, cryopreserved samples containing about 1-10 million PBMC were thawed and washed. At the time of the earliest PBMC sample for each participant with HIV, ages ranged from about 23 to 60 years. Each participant contributed PBMC samples from 1-4 timepoints before ART initiation and 2-8 timepoints after ART initiation, with a median of 7 samples. Serial HIV viral load, CD4+ T-cell count, ART history and demographic data were obtained for every participant. Genomic DNA was extracted from unsorted PBMC with a Qiagen kit on a QIAcube, with processing performed in batches of 12 samples. V is pared back by 10 bases and J by 3 bases, with 15 bases lying between the germline termini. The germline V gene gives CDR1 as ENHRY and CDR2 as SYGVKD. Counted from cysteine to phenylalanine, this CDR3 has 13 amino acids. Of the read, only the CDR3 DNA is kept; its 39 bases are in frame from base 1.

The paper as a whole reports these results and caveats: Unsorted PBMC were profiled instead of sorted CD4+ and CD8+ T cells because pre-ART samples had limited cell numbers. A significant increase in TRB diversity was found to be associated with ART initiation, although TRB diversity was observed to remain significantly below that of transplant donor controls even after long-term ART. Narrower CDR3 length ranges were observed in HIV repertoires than in controls, and an antigen-experienced repertoire with only a slight naive shift after ART was suggested by the network structure. Expanded TRB clones identified before ART initiation dominated the repertoire across all time points, though the dominance fluctuated and decreased in many PLHIV after ART. No data were available on ART adherence, viral resistance or therapy changes, limiting inferences about post-ART repertoire changes. The samples span the years 2004 to 2017, and the ART regimens used at that time may not be as effective as current regimens. Because PBMC availability was limited, only the TCR beta chain was sequenced, with no alpha chain pairing.

Sequencing of the TRB variable region was done with the immunoSEQ hsTCRB v3.0 assay at survey level resolution. The target sequencing depth for TRB was roughly 40,000-55,000 T-cell genomes per sample. TRB libraries were pooled and sequenced on an Illumina MiSeq using a v3 150-cycle kit. In the source study's methods: Repertoire analysis was performed in R inside a reproducible Nextflow workflow that covered QC, data transformation and analysis. Custom analyses were implemented in LymphoSeq2, an R package for AIRR-Seq data exploration. A handful of samples that yielded fewer than 5000 total TRB sequences were excluded, so that fewer than 250 HIV repertoires were analyzed. Among the 188 retained HIV repertoires, around 60 were collected before ART initiation and over 120 were collected after ART initiation. Each repertoire was downsampled to 5000 TRB nucleotide sequences, and summary statistics were averaged across 100 downsampling iterations. TRB sequences were retained for analysis only if CDR3 regions of at least seven amino acids were present. Diversity was assessed using a clonality score derived from Shannon entropy and using the Gini coefficient. In the repertoire networks, any two of the top 5000 CDR3 amino acid sequences were linked whenever the two sequences differed by an edit distance of one. GLIPH2 predicted antigen specificity groups and MHC restriction for TRB CDR3 amino acid sequences. Known CMV, EBV, HIV or tissue antigen associations were flagged by matching CDR3 amino acid sequences against VDJdb and McPAS-TCR. Pre-ART, post-ART and control groups were compared with Wilcoxon signed-rank tests and Holm-Bonferroni correction. TCRdb holds this immuneACCESS table with in-frame rearrangements only. Some clones are missing; in checked studies, unresolved V genes explain under half, and the rest has no known cause. V, J and clone size were drawn from that table, and D and trimming were deduced from the DNA. The sample table shows 13,000 to 15,000 clones, and 77% are seen once. The ten largest clonotypes hold roughly 19% of the sample.

Sequencing was performed on unsorted PBMCs, taken 1.3 years before starting antiretroviral therapy. The chain was built from TRBV10-3 and TRBJ1-1, with the D gene too uncertain to name. The sequence came from a man in his forties with HIV. The CDR3 has the sequence CATMGRSDTEAFF. The sequenced DNA: TGTGCCACCATGGGTCGGAGCGACACTGAAGCTTTCTTT.